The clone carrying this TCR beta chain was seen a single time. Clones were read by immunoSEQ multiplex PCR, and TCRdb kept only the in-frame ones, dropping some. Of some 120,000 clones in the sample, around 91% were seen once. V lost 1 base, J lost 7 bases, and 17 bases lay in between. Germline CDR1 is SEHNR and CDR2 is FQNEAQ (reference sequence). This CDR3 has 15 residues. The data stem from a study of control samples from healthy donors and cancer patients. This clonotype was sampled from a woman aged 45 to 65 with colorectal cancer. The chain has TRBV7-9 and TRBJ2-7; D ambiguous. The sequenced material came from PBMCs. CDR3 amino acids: CASSLDGFGVREQYF. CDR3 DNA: TGTGCCAGCAGCTTAGATGGGTTTGGGGTGAGGGAGCAGTACTTC.